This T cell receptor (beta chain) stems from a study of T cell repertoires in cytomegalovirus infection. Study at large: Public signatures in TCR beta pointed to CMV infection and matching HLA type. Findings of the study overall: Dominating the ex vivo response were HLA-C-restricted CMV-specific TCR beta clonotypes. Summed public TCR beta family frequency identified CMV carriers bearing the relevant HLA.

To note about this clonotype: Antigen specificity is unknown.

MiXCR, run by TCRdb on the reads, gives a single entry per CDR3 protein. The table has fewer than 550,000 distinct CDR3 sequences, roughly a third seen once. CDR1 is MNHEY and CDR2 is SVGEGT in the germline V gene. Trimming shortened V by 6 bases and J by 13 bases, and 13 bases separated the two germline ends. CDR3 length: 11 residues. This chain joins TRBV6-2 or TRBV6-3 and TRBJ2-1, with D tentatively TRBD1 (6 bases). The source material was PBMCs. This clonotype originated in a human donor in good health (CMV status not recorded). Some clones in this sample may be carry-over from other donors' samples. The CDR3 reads CASSQGQFQFF. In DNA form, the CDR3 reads TGTGCCAGCAGCCAAGGACAGTTCCAGTTCTTC.